This T cell receptor (beta chain) was retrieved from a study of T cells in Graves' hyperthyroidism and ophthalmopathy. This clonotype was seen repeatedly, ten times or more. Its matching antigen is unknown. Amplification yielded TCR beta CDR3 regions, with RNA transcripts as the source. RT-PCR in the first round (using the HTBI primer set) targeted the TCR CDR3. One entry per CDR3 protein results from TCRdb running MiXCR on the multiplex PCR reads. The repertoire holds about 540,000 distinct CDR3 sequences, with approximately 44% as singletons. Overall study findings and caveats: In the analysis, a 13 V-J model separated ophthalmopathy from stable hyperthyroidism. Ophthalmopathy prediction by the model preceded onset by a median roughly 6 months. Researchers found most expanded thyroid clonotypes above 0.001 in blood as well.

The CDR3 is 12 amino acids. V dropped 4 bases and J dropped 6 bases, with 10 bases sitting between them. CDR1 is SNHLY and CDR2 is FYNNEI in the germline V gene. The chain recombines TRBV2 with TRBJ2-7; D remains ambiguous. The specimen sequenced was peripheral blood or thyroid tissue (not recorded which). The TCR originated in a woman aged 18-35 years with Graves' hyperthyroidism. In DNA, the CDR3 is TGTGCCAGCAGTGCCGGGTCCGGCGAGCAGTACTTC. It codes for CASSAGSGEQYF.